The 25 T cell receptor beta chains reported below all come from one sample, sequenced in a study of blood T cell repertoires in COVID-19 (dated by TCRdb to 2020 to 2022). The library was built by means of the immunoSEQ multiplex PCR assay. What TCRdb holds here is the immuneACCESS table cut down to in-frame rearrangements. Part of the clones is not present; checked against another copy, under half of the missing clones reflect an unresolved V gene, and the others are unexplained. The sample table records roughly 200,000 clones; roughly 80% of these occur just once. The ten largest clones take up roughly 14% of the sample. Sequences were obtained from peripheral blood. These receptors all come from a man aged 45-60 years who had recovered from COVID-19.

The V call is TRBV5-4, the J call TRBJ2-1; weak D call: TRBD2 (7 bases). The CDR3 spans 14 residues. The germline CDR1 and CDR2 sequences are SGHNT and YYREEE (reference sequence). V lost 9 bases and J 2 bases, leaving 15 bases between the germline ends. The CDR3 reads CATNGGGAYNEQFF. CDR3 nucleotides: TGTGCCACCAATGGGGGGGGCGCCTACAATGAGCAGTTCTTC.

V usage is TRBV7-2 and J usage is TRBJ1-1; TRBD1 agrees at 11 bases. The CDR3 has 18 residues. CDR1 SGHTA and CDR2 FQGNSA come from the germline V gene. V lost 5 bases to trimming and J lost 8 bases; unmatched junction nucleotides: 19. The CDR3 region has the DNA TGTGCCAGCAGCCCCCAGGGGACAGGGGGGAGGTTGGAGACCGAAGCTTTCTTT. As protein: CASSPQGTGGRLETEAFF. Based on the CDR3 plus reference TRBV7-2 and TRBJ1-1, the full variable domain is GAGVSQSPSNKVTEKGKDVELRCDPISGHTALYWYRQSLGQGLEFLIYFQGNSAPDKSGLPSDRFSAERTGGSVSTLTIQRTQQEDSAVYLCASSPQGTGGRLETEAFFGQGTRLTVV.

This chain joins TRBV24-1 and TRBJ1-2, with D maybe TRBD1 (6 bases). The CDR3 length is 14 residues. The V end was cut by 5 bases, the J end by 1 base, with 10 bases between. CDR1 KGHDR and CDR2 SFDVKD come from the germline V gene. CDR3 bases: TGTGCCACCAGTGGCAGGGGCATTAACTATGGCTACACCTTC. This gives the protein CATSGRGINYGYTF.

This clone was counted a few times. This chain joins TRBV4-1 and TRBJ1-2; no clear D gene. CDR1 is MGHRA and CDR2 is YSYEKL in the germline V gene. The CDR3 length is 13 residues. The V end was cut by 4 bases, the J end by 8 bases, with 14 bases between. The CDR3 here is CASSPESLMGYTF. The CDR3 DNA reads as TGCGCCAGCAGCCCGGAGAGCTTGATGGGCTACACCTTC.

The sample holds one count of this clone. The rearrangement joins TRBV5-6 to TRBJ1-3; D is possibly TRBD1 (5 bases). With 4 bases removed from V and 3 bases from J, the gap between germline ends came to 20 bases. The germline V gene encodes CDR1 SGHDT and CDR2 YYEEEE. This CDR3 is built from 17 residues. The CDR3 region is CASSGLGAGNFGNTIYF. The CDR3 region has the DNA TGTGCCAGCAGCGGCCTTGGGGCAGGGAACTTTGGAAACACCATATATTTT.

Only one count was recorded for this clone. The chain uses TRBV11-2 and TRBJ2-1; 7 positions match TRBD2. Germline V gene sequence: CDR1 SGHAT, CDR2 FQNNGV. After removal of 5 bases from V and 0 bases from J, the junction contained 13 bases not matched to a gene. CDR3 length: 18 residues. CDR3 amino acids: CASSPSGGRISSYNEQFF. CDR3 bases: TGTGCCAGCAGCCCCTCGGGGGGACGTATAAGCTCCTACAATGAGCAGTTCTTC.

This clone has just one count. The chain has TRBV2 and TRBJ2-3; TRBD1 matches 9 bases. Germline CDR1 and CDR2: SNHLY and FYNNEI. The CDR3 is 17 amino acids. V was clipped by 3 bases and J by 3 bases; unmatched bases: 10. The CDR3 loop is CASSDNRDRVMTDTQYF. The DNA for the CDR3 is TGTGCCAGCAGTGATAACCGGGACAGGGTTATGACAGATACGCAGTATTTT.

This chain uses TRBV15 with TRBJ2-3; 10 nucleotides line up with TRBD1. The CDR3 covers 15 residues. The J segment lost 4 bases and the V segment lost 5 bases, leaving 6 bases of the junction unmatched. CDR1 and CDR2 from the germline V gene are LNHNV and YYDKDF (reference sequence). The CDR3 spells CATSGDRGTSDTQYF. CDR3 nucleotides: TGTGCCACCAGCGGGGACAGGGGCACGTCAGATACGCAGTATTTT.

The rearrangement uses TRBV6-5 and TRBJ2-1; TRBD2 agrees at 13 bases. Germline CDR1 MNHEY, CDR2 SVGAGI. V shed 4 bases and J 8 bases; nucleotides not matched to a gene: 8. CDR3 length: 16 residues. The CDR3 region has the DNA TGTGCCAGCAGTTTGCGGGGACTAGCGGGATCCTATGAGCAGTTCTTC. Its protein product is CASSLRGLAGSYEQFF.

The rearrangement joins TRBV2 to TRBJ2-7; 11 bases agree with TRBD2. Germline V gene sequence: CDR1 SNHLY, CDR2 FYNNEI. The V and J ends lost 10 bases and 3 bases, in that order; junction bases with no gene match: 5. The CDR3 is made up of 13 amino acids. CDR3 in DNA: TGTGCCAACCTAGCGGGGGGACTCTACGAGCAGTACTTC. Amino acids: CANLAGGLYEQYF.

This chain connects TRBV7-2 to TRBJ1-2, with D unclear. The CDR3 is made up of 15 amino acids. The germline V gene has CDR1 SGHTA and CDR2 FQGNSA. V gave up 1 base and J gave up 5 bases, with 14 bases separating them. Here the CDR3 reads CASSLGTRIKYGYTF. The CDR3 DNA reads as TGTGCCAGCAGCTTAGGAACTCGTATAAAATATGGCTACACCTTC.

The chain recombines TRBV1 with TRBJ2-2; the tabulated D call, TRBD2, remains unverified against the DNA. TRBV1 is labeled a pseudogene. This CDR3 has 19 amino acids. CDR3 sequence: CTSSQGAGTSGSGTGELFF. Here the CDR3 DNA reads TGCACCAGCAGCCAAGGCGCAGGGACTAGCGGGAGTGGCACCGGGGAGCTGTTTTTT.

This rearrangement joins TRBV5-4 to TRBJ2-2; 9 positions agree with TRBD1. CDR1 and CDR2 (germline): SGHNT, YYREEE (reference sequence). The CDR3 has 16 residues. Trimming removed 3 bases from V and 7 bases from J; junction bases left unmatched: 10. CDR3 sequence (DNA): TGTGCCAGCAGCTCCCTCAGGACAGGGGTCGGCGGGGAGCTGTTTTTT. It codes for CASSSLRTGVGGELFF.

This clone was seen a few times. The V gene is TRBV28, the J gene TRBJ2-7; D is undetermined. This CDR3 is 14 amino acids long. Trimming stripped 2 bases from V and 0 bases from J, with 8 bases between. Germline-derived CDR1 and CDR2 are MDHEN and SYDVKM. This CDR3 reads CASSLLESSYEQYF. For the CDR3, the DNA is TGTGCCAGCAGTTTACTAGAGAGCTCCTACGAGCAGTACTTC. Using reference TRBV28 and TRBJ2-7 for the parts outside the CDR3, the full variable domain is DVKVTQSSRYLVKRTGEKVFLECVQDMDHENMFWYRQDPGLGLRLIYFSYDVKMKEKGDIPEGYSVSREKKERFSLILESASTNQTSMYLCASSLLESSYEQYFGPGTRLTVT.

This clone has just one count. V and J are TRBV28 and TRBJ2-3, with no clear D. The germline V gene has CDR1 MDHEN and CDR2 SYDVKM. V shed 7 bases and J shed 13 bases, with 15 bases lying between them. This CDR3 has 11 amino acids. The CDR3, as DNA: TGTGCCAGCACCCGAGGATCAGCGAAGTATTTT. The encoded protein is CASTRGSAKYF.

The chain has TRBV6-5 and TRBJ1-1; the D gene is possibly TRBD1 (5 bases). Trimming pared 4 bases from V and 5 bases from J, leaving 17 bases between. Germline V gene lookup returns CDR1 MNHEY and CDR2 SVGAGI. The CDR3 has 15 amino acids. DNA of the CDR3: TGTGCCAGCAGTTCCCTGGGGGGTGTGGGGACTGAAGCTTTCTTT. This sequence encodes CASSSLGGVGTEAFF.

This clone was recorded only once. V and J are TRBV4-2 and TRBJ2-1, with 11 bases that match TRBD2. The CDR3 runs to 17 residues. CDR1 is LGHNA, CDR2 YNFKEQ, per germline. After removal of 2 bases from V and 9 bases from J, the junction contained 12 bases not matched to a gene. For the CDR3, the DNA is TGTGCCAGCAGCCAAATTTCAAGTAGCGGGAGGGCTGGTGAGCAGTTCTTC. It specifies CASSQISSSGRAGEQFF.

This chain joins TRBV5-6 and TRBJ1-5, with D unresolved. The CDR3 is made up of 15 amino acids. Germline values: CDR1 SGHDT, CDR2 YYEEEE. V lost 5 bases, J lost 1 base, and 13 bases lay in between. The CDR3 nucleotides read TGTGCCAGCAGTTTCGGGGTTTCGAGCAATCAGCCCCAGCATTTT. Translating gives CASSFGVSSNQPQHF.

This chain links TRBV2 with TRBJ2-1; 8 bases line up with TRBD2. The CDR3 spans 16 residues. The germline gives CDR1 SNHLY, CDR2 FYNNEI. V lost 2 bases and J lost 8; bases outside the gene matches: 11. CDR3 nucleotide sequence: TGTGCCAGCAGTGAAATGCGGGGGGTTCCAGTAGATGAGCAGTTCTTC. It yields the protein CASSEMRGVPVDEQFF. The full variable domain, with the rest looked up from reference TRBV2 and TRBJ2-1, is EPEVTQTPSHQVTQMGQEVILRCVPISNHLYFYWYRQILGQKVEFLVSFYNNEISEKSEIFDDQFSVERPDGSNFTLKIRSTKLEDSAMYFCASSEMRGVPVDEQFFGPGTRLTVL.

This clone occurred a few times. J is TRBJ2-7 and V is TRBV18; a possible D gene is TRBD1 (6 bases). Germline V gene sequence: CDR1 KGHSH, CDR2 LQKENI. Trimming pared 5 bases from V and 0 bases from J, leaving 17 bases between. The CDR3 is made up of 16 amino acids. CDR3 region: CASSKEYAGVSYEQYF. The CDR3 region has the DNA TGTGCCAGCTCAAAAGAATATGCAGGGGTCTCCTACGAGCAGTACTTC.

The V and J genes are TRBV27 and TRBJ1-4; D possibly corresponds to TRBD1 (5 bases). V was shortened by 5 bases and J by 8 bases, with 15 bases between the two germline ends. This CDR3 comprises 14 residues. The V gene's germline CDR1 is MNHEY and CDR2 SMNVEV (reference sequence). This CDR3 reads CASSVMAGREKLFF. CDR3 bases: TGTGCCAGCAGTGTTATGGCGGGGCGGGAAAAACTGTTTTTT.

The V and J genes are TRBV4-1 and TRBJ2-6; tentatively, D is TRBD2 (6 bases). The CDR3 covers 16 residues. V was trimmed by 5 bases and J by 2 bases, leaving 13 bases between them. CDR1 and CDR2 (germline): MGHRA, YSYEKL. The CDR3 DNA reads TGCGCCAGCAGCTATGACCCGGGAGCTGGGGCCAACGTCCTGACTTTC. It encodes CASSYDPGAGANVLTF.

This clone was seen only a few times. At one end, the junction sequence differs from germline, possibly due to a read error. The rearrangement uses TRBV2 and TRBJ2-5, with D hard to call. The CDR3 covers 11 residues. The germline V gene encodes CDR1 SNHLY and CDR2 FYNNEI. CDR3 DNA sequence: TGTGCCAGCAGTCACCAGGAGACCCAGTACTTC. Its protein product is CASSHQETQYF.

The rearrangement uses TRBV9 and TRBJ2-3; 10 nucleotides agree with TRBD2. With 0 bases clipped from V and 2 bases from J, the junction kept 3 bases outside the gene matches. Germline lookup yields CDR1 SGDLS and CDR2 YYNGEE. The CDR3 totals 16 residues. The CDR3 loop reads CASSVAAGGNTDTQYF. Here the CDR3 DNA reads TGTGCCAGCAGCGTAGCAGCGGGAGGGAACACAGATACGCAGTATTTT.

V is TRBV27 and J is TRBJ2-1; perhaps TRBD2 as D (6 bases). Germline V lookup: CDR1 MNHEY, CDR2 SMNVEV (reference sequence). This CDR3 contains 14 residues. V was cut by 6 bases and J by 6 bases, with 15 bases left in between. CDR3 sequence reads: CASRPGVWGNEQFF. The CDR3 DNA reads TGTGCCAGCAGGCCGGGGGTGTGGGGCAATGAGCAGTTCTTC.